The TCR beta chain under discussion was sequenced for a study of shared clonotypes between healthy human individuals. Note on this clone: Antigen unknown.

The naive CD8 population came from CD45RO-negative cells selected for CCR7, without terminally differentiated effector memory CD45RA+ cells. CDR1 is LNHNV, CDR2 YYDKDF, per germline (reference sequence). V dropped 1 base and J dropped 2 bases, with 8 bases sitting between them. This CDR3 is built from 14 residues. The assay was immunoSEQ multiplex PCR, and TCRdb's table has in-frame clones only and misses some. In the table there are some 740,000 clones, 85% to 95% of which are singletons. Study-level findings and limits: Clonotypes shared by all four sorted-subset donors had higher generation probabilities than non-shared clonotypes.

The clonotype was recovered from a man aged 25-45 years in good health. The chain combines TRBV15 with TRBJ1-2; maybe TRBD1 (5 bases). The sequenced sample consisted of naive CD8+ T cells sorted from blood. The CDR3: CATSRVGANYGYTF. The DNA of the CDR3 is TGTGCCACCAGCAGAGTCGGGGCCAACTATGGCTACACCTTC.